This T cell receptor (beta chain) was captured in a study of monozygotic twins with cystic fibrosis. About the study: Libraries were built from three micrograms of fragmented DNA using approximately 15 PCR cycles.

The study's findings and limits: Clonality was generally low (median approximately 0.0088), higher in the most severe patients. Monozygotic CF twins shared more identical nucleotide clonotypes than unrelated patients. In 13 of 16 pairs, V gene usage was closest to the co-twin's.

Trimming cost V 8 bases and J 8 bases; bases outside gene matches: 13. Looked up from germline, CDR1 is ENHRY and CDR2 is SYGVKD. This CDR3 comprises 14 residues. Notes on this clone: Its antigen is as yet unknown.

Method: immunoSEQ multiplex PCR; TCRdb's copy keeps in-frame clones and lacks some. The sample lists some 35,000 clones, roughly three fifths occurring once. This clonotype was sampled from a girl between 10 and 17 years old with cystic fibrosis. The chain combines TRBV10-3 with TRBJ1-2; TRBD1 aligns across 8 bases. The sequenced sample was blood. CDR3: CAISQLGQGQGYTF. As DNA, the CDR3 is TGTGCCATCTCCCAACTTGGACAGGGTCAAGGCTACACCTTC.